The rows below give T cell receptor beta chains drawn from one sample of a study of OX40 agonist ivuxolimab in advanced cancers. Sequencing was performed with immunoSEQ multiplex PCR; in TCRdb, only in-frame clones are kept and a portion is missing. The table includes about 47,000 clones, less than 90% detected once. The sample in question was CD4+ or CD8+ T cells sorted from blood, obtained in a trial of the OX40 agonist ivuxolimab. The receptors stem from an adult with an advanced solid tumor such as melanoma, head and neck, liver or kidney cancer. Each CDR3 is given with its conserved first and last residue.

>TRBV14
CASSRPGQVWAGELFF
>TRBV27
CASSFTTGPQVQYF
>TRBV6-5
CASIPYIGQQETQYF
>TRBV7-8
CASSFGTSGGYEQYF
>TRBV7-3
CASSLIAPSPNTGELFF
>TRBV18
CASEGQEDYGYTF
>TRBV29-1
CSGGWIGRALDTQYF
>TRBV2
CASSLLAGGHEQYF
>TRBV4-1
CASSQSRGGYNEQFF
>TRBV5-1
CASSLALVTDTQYF
>TRBV13
CASTESRDGGVEQFF
>TRBV7-2
CASSLVGELFF
>TRBV7-3
CASSPLAASTDTQYF
>TRBV5-6
CASSLGGRYSNQPQHF
>TRBV4-1
CASSPSGVSNQPQHF
>TRBV28
CASSLSGSSEAFF
>TRBV27
CASRGQFEQYF
>TRBV6-5
CASSPRYHSQETQYF
>TRBV10-1
CASSDSTSTDTQYF
>TRBV25-1
CASSEPFEHF
>TRBV7-2
CASSSDRGLNSPLHF
>TRBV19
CASSMPGAPWGAEQYF
>TRBV19
CASSIGRDFSYNEQFF
>TRBV6-5
CASSLGPRTGELFF
>TRBV19
CASSTTVSNQPQHF
>TRBV9
CASSARQGSSGTEAFF
>TRBV27
CASSLRQFGETQYF
>TRBV19
CASRGGEVGYTF
>TRBV4-2
CASSQDPRGTYNEQFF
>TRBV6-5
CASSYSEEGGREQYF
>TRBV7-9
CASTPPRVSNQPQHF
>TRBV19
CASSIIVQGNSPLHF
>TRBV7-6
CASSLYGPGTSANTDTQYF